This T cell receptor (beta chain) was captured in a study of blood T cell repertoires in COVID-19. Study-level background: PBMCs, B-cell-depleted T cells, or T cells provided the cDNA or gDNA that made up the material.

Participants were aged roughly 18 to 90 years, lived in over 20 US areas, and enrolled virtually. Participants were placed into cohorts based on the clinical history they reported. Only in-frame clones appear in the TCRdb table, and some are missing; sequencing was by immunoSEQ multiplex PCR. The sample lists approximately 220,000 clones, 86% seen once, with more than 3.5% in the top ten. From germline, CDR1 is MNHNY and CDR2 SVGAGI (reference sequence). Trimming cost V 5 bases and J 3 bases; bases outside gene matches: 7. CDR3 length equals 16 residues. V is TRBV6-6 and J is TRBJ1-5; TRBD1 matches 10 bases. The clonotype originates from a woman in her thirties or forties with acute COVID-19. Source material: PBMCs or T cells enriched from blood (not recorded which). The CDR3 loop is CASSPRDRGDNQPQHF. The CDR3 DNA follows: TGTGCCAGCAGTCCCCGGGACAGGGGAGACAATCAGCCCCAGCATTTT.